A single sample is the source of the 27 T cell receptor beta chains below, sequenced in a study of blood T cells in healthy people across ages (dated by TCRdb to about 2015). Library construction relied on 5' RACE. TCRdb shows the sequencer as Illumina HiSeq 2500. A second PCR of 7 to 11 cycles was performed with a sample-barcoded 5' primer and a J-beta primer mix. The public sequencing data were trimmed at Q25 with fastp and processed into clonotypes with MiXCR by TCRdb, which kept only in-frame beta chains. Each record represents a unique CDR3 protein, reported with the most common genes and DNA among its rows. A total of under 2,000,000 distinct CDR3 sequences appear in this sample, around half of them only once. 2.1% of the sample goes to the ten largest clones. Sequencing input: blood. Receptor source: a woman aged 40 to 50 in good health.

V gene TRBV11-3 combines with J gene TRBJ2-3; 7 bases map to TRBD1. This CDR3 comprises 14 residues. Germline V lookup: CDR1 SGHNT, CDR2 YENEEA. Germline trimming cut 0 bases from V and 4 bases from J; bases unmatched to any gene: 1. The CDR3 region is CASSLETGADTQYF. The DNA for the CDR3 is TGTGCCAGCAGCTTAGAAACAGGGGCAGATACGCAGTATTTT.

The genes are TRBV28 and TRBJ2-7, with 7 nucleotides matching TRBD1. The germline CDR1 and CDR2 sequences are MDHEN and SYDVKM. This CDR3 has 15 residues. With V trimmed by 6 bases and J by 0 bases, 8 bases remained unmatched. CDR3 sequence: CASSSIQGSSYEQYF. The CDR3 DNA reads as TGTGCCAGCAGCTCCATACAGGGGTCCTCCTACGAGCAGTACTTC.

This rearrangement joins TRBV11-2 to TRBJ1-5, with D unclear. The V gene's germline CDR1 is SGHAT and CDR2 FQNNGV. The CDR3 is 14 amino acids. V was pared by 3 bases and J by 5 bases, with 11 bases between. In DNA, the CDR3 is TGTGCCAGCAGCTTCGGGCTGGACGATCAGCCCCAGCATTTT. It translates to CASSFGLDDQPQHF.

Only a few counts were recorded for this clonotype. V gene TRBV12-3 or TRBV12-4 combines with J gene TRBJ2-7, with a weak D call TRBD1 (6 bases). Trimming cost V 5 bases and J 1 base, with 18 bases left between them. The CDR3 sequence is 16 residues long. CDR3 DNA sequence: TGTGCCAGCAGTAAAGAAGACGGGACAATGTCCTACGAGCAGTACTTC. This gives the protein CASSKEDGTMSYEQYF.

As concerns this clonotype: The junction differs from germline at one of its ends, possibly a read error. The rearrangement uses TRBV7-2 and TRBJ2-7, with 8 bases matching TRBD1. The DNA end favors TRBJ2-5, so the J call may be wrong. Per the germline V gene, CDR1 is SGHTA and CDR2 is FQGNSA. This CDR3 comprises 15 residues. CDR3 region: CAGSDPGQGGETQYF. In DNA, the CDR3 is TGCGCCGGCAGCGACCCCGGACAGGGCGGGGAGACCCAGTACTTC.

This clonotype appeared a few times. V usage is TRBV24-1 and J usage is TRBJ2-1; TRBD1 agrees at 11 bases. Germline CDR1 is KGHDR and CDR2 is SFDVKD. CDR3 length: 18 amino acids. J gave up 10 bases and V 3 bases, and 16 bases lay outside the gene matches. The CDR3, as DNA: TGTGCCACCAGTGATATCTTACCCGGGACAGGGGGTGGAGGGGAGCAGTTCTTC. Its translation is CATSDILPGTGGGGEQFF.

A few counts support this clonotype. The chain joins TRBV29-1 to TRBJ1-1, with D unclear. CDR1 and CDR2 (germline): SQVTM, ANQGSEA. The V gene lost 4 bases and the J gene lost 4 bases, with 10 bases spanning the gap. The length of the CDR3 is 12 residues. The CDR3 loop reads CSVARGGTEAFF. CDR3 DNA sequence: TGCAGCGTTGCTCGAGGAGGCACTGAAGCTTTCTTT. Full variable domain (outside the CDR3, taken from reference TRBV29-1 and TRBJ1-1): SAVISQKPSRDICQRGTSLTIQCQVDSQVTMMFWYRQQPGQSLTLIATANQGSEATYESGFVIDKFPISRPNLTFSTLTVSNMSPEDSSIYLCSVARGGTEAFFGQGTRLTVV.

The rearrangement joins TRBV7-6 to TRBJ2-7, with TRBD1 matching 7 bases. V lost 0 bases to trimming and J lost 5 bases; unmatched junction nucleotides: 4. From germline, CDR1 is SGHVS and CDR2 FNYEAQ. This CDR3 region has 14 residues. The CDR3 spells CASSLAGQMNEQYF. The CDR3 DNA is TGTGCCAGCAGCTTAGCGGGACAGATGAACGAGCAGTACTTC.

This chain links TRBV5-4 with TRBJ2-4; D unresolved. The DNA end is more similar to TRBJ2-7, so the J call may be wrong. The germline V gene has CDR1 SGHNT and CDR2 YYREEE (reference sequence). The CDR3 is 14 amino acids. The CDR3 DNA reads as TGTGCCAGCAGCTTGGCAGGAGACCAAACCGAGCAGTACTTC. Translating gives CASSLAGDQTEQYF.

The V gene is TRBV4-2, the J gene TRBJ2-3; 12 positions agree with TRBD1. The V gene's germline CDR1 is LGHNA and CDR2 YNFKEQ. Trimming took 4 bases from V and 5 from J; bases not matched to a gene: 7. This CDR3 has 16 residues. Here the CDR3 reads CASSLSGTGGKDTQYF. In nucleotides, the CDR3 is TGTGCCAGCAGCCTGTCAGGGACAGGGGGCAAAGATACGCAGTATTTT.

This clonotype was found a few times. This chain links TRBV6-6 with TRBJ2-5, with a tentative D call TRBD1 (7 bases). Trimming took off 5 bases at V and 3 bases at J, with 19 bases between the two ends. This CDR3 has 16 amino acids. Germline CDR1 MNHNY, CDR2 SVGAGI (reference sequence). CDR3: CASSSPTGTGEETQYF. CDR3 nucleotides: TGTGCCAGCAGTAGCCCGACAGGGACGGGGGAAGAGACCCAGTACTTC.

This sequence joins TRBV6-5 and TRBJ2-1, with 10 bases aligning to TRBD2. V trimming: 2 bases; J trimming: 6 bases; junction bases outside the gene matches: 19. The CDR3 is 20 amino acids. The germline V gene encodes CDR1 MNHEY and CDR2 SVGAGI. The CDR3 loop reads CASSYPRGRAGGRSSNEQFF. The CDR3 region has the DNA TGTGCCAGCAGTTACCCCAGGGGGCGAGCGGGGGGGCGAAGTAGCAATGAGCAGTTCTTC.

This chain links TRBV18 with TRBJ2-5, with a possible D match to TRBD1 (8 bases). V was clipped by 1 base and J by 11 bases, with 23 bases between them. CDR1 is KGHSH and CDR2 is LQKENI in the germline V gene. CDR3 size: 16 residues. This chain's CDR3 is CASSPQGTGGDNEQYF. CDR3 sequence (DNA): TGTGCCAGCTCACCACAAGGAACAGGGGGGGACAATGAGCAGTACTTC.

This clonotype has more than one count but fewer than ten. The J gene is TRBJ2-1, the V gene TRBV6-5; 10 nucleotides agree with TRBD2. The CDR3 has 16 amino acids. Germline V gene sequence: CDR1 MNHEY, CDR2 SVGAGI. V lost 5 bases to trimming and J lost 9 bases; unmatched junction nucleotides: 13. DNA of the CDR3: TGTGCCAGCAGTACCCATAGCGGGGGGTCATATGTTGAGCAGTTCTTC. It specifies CASSTHSGGSYVEQFF.

The chain uses TRBV12-3 or TRBV12-4 and TRBJ2-1, with 9 nucleotides matching TRBD1. The V gene end was trimmed by 6 bases and the J gene end by 6 bases; junction bases not matched to a gene: 9. The CDR3 is 15 residues long. The CDR3 here is CASRTGTGFPNEQFF. The CDR3 DNA sequence: TGTGCCAGCAGGACCGGGACAGGGTTCCCCAATGAGCAGTTCTTC.

On this clonotype itself: The junction and the germline gene differ at one end; a read error may be behind it. The chain is built from TRBV20-1 and TRBJ1-1, with 7 positions matching TRBD1. The length of the CDR3 is 14 residues. The germline CDR1 and CDR2 sequences are DFQATT and SNEGSKA (reference sequence). The CDR3 region is CSAITGTANTEAFF. DNA of the CDR3: TGCAGTGCGATAACCGGGACAGCGAACACCGAAGCTTTCTTT.

This clonotype was observed a few times. For the CDR3, the DNA is TGTGCCAGCAGCCCCGGGACTAGCGGGGGGCCGTACCAAGAGACCCAGTACTTC. The encoded protein is CASSPGTSGGPYQETQYF. The chain has TRBV7-9 and TRBJ2-5; TRBD2 agrees at 15 bases. The V segment lost 5 bases and the J segment 0 bases; nucleotides outside the gene matches: 7. Germline CDR1 reads SEHNR; CDR2 reads FQNEAQ (reference sequence). There are 18 residues in the CDR3.

This chain links TRBV4-2 with TRBJ2-7; D possibly corresponds to TRBD1 (6 bases). The CDR3 loop spans 15 amino acids. Trimming pared 0 bases from V and 6 bases from J, leaving 15 bases between. The germline CDR1 and CDR2 sequences are LGHNA and YNFKEQ. The CDR3 DNA is TGTGCCAGCAGCCAAGATGGGCAGGGGAAGGGCGAGCAGTACTTC. This translates into CASSQDGQGKGEQYF.

The chain recombines TRBV12-3 or TRBV12-4 with TRBJ2-7, with 8 bases fitting TRBD1. The V segment lost 6 bases and the J segment 1 base; nucleotides outside the gene matches: 8. The CDR3 consists of 15 residues. The CDR3 bases are TGTGCCAGCAGCATGACAGGGGCTGGTTCCTACGAGCAGTACTTC. Its protein is CASSMTGAGSYEQYF.

V usage is TRBV5-1 and J usage is TRBJ1-4; no firm D call. Germline-derived CDR1 and CDR2 are SGHRS and YFSETQ. The CDR3 sequence is 16 residues long. Trimming shortened V by 0 bases and J by 5 bases, and 14 bases separated the two germline ends. The CDR3 loop reads CASSLDVPRGNEKLFF. CDR3 sequence (DNA): TGCGCCAGCAGCTTGGATGTCCCCCGGGGAAATGAAAAACTGTTTTTT.

The chain uses TRBV28 and TRBJ2-7; TRBD1 aligns across 10 bases. Trimming cost V 6 bases and J 5 bases; bases outside gene matches: 7. The CDR3 is 14 residues long. Germline-derived CDR1 and CDR2 are MDHEN and SYDVKM. Here the CDR3 reads CASSADRGLDEQYF. Here the CDR3 DNA reads TGTGCCAGCAGCGCTGACAGGGGGCTGGACGAGCAGTACTTC.

The chain has TRBV28 and TRBJ1-2, with D hard to call. The CDR3 extends over 12 amino acids. V lost 3 bases and J 8 bases, leaving 10 bases between the germline ends. CDR1 and CDR2 from the germline V gene are MDHEN and SYDVKM. The chain's CDR3 is CASSFPEFGYTF. In DNA form, the CDR3 reads TGTGCCAGCAGTTTTCCAGAGTTCGGCTACACCTTC.

This clonotype was observed a handful of times. J is TRBJ2-1 and V is TRBV11-2, with D maybe TRBD2 (5 bases). CDR3 length: 15 residues. CDR1 is SGHAT, CDR2 FQNNGV, per germline. V dropped 5 bases and J dropped 0 bases, with 11 bases sitting between them. The CDR3 DNA is TGTGCCAGCAGCCTGAGCGGCCGCTCCTACAATGAGCAGTTCTTC. It translates to CASSLSGRSYNEQFF.

This chain connects TRBV13 to TRBJ2-1; a weak D match, TRBD1 (6 bases). The J call may not be correct, given that the DNA end is closer to TRBJ2-7. Germline V gene sequence: CDR1 PRHDT, CDR2 FYEKMQ (reference sequence). This CDR3 comprises 15 residues. CDR3 amino acids: CASSLVRGMYNEQYF. CDR3 coding DNA: TGTGCCAGCAGCTTAGTCAGGGGAATGTACAATGAGCAGTACTTC.

Only a few counts were recorded for this clonotype. The CDR3 sequence is CSAPDGQNYEQYF. The CDR3, as DNA: TGCAGTGCTCCTGACGGCCAGAACTACGAGCAGTACTTC. V gene TRBV20-1 combines with J gene TRBJ2-7; D not certain. The length of the CDR3 is 13 residues. Germline CDR1 DFQATT, CDR2 SNEGSKA (reference sequence). V was pared by 5 bases and J by 3 bases, with 14 bases between.

J is TRBJ2-1 and V is TRBV14, with a weak D call TRBD2 (5 bases). The CDR3 runs 12 residues. CDR1 and CDR2 from the germline V gene are SGHDN and FVKESK. V was trimmed by 7 bases and J by 10 bases, leaving 14 bases between them. The CDR3 reads CASTGRGCEQFF. The CDR3 DNA sequence: TGTGCCAGCACCGGTCGGGGTTGCGAGCAGTTCTTC.

This clonotype was picked up a small number of times. The chain recombines TRBV6-6 with TRBJ2-3; D is perhaps TRBD2 (7 bases). Germline lookup yields CDR1 MNHNY and CDR2 SVGAGI (reference sequence). Trimming removed 2 bases from V and 4 bases from J, with 13 bases in between. There are 15 residues in the CDR3. This CDR3 reads CASSYEAGASDTQYF. The CDR3 DNA reads TGTGCCAGCAGTTACGAGGCGGGGGCCTCAGATACGCAGTATTTT.